These 20 T cell receptor beta chains came from one sample sequenced in a study of T cells in Graves' hyperthyroidism and ophthalmopathy. Amplification yielded TCR beta CDR3 regions, with RNA transcripts as the source. In the first-round RT-PCR of the TCR CDR3, the HTBI primer set was used. Each CDR3 protein gets one entry after TCRdb re-called the multiplex PCR reads with MiXCR. Among over 500,000 distinct CDR3 sequences, 15% to 20% were seen once, and the ten largest hold 25% to 30%. The sequenced material came from blood. Receptors originate from a woman aged 25-40 years with Graves' ophthalmopathy.

This clonotype has a count of ten or more. The chain uses TRBV2 and TRBJ2-6; D remains ambiguous. The CDR3 consists of 14 residues. V lost 11 bases to trimming and J lost 0 bases, with 11 bases between them. Germline V gene sequence: CDR1 SNHLY, CDR2 FYNNEI. The CDR3 sequence: CASLASSGANVLTF. CDR3 in DNA: TGTGCCTCGTTGGCGAGCTCTGGGGCCAACGTCCTGACTTTC.

There are many counts of this clonotype. One junction end disagrees with the germline gene, perhaps due to a read error. The chain uses TRBV2 and TRBJ1-2; D is perhaps TRBD1 (6 bases). CDR1 and CDR2 (germline): SNHLY, FYNNEI. The CDR3 runs to 12 residues. The CDR3 nucleotides read TGTGCCTGCAGGGGTAGGAAGGATGGCTACACCTTC. This gives the protein CACRGRKDGYTF.

The chain is built from TRBV5-6 and TRBJ2-1; D is perhaps TRBD1 (6 bases). The V and J ends lost 1 base and 6 bases respectively, with 11 bases between them. Looked up from germline, CDR1 is SGHDT and CDR2 is YYEEEE. This CDR3 has 14 amino acids. CDR3 in amino acids: CASSLWQGTNEQFF. The CDR3 DNA reads as TGTGCCAGCAGCTTGTGGCAGGGGACCAATGAGCAGTTCTTC.

The gene calls are TRBV19 and TRBJ1-2; possibly TRBD1 for D (5 bases). Germline CDR1 and CDR2: LNHDA and SQIVND (reference sequence). The length of the CDR3 is 14 residues. V shed 7 bases and J shed 0 bases, with 12 bases lying between them. This CDR3 reads CASTMTASNYGYTF. The DNA of the CDR3 is TGTGCCAGTACCATGACAGCCTCTAACTATGGCTACACCTTC.

At least ten counts were recorded for this clonotype. This chain connects TRBV2 to TRBJ2-1; 8 positions agree with TRBD2. Per the germline V gene, CDR1 is SNHLY and CDR2 is FYNNEI. Trimming took 4 bases from V and 2 from J; bases not matched to a gene: 4. The length of the CDR3 is 15 residues. The CDR3 spells CASSGSGSPYNEQFF. The CDR3 bases are TGTGCCAGCAGTGGCAGCGGGAGTCCCTACAATGAGCAGTTCTTC.

This clonotype was seen repeatedly, ten times or more. The genes are TRBV7-9 and TRBJ2-7; 7 nucleotides align to TRBD1. After removal of 2 bases from V and 3 bases from J, the junction contained 7 bases not matched to a gene. Germline CDR1 and CDR2: SEHNR and FQNEAQ (reference sequence). There are 15 residues in the CDR3. As DNA, the CDR3 is TGTGCCAGCAGCTTAACAGGGGTTGGATTCTACGAGCAGTACTTC. Its protein is CASSLTGVGFYEQYF.

This rearrangement joins TRBV29-1 to TRBJ2-1; 8 nucleotides align to TRBD2. This CDR3 has 13 amino acids. Germline values: CDR1 SQVTM, CDR2 ANQGSEA. Trimming took 8 bases from V and 0 from J; bases not matched to a gene: 3. In nucleotides, the CDR3 is TGCAGCACAAGCGGGAGCTCCTACAATGAGCAGTTCTTC. As protein: CSTSGSSYNEQFF.

V and J are TRBV7-2 and TRBJ2-3; 13 bases align to TRBD2. The CDR3 has 16 amino acids. Per germline, CDR1 SGHTA and CDR2 FQGNSA. The V segment lost 4 bases and the J segment 4 bases; nucleotides outside the gene matches: 5. The CDR3 is CASSSGLAGRADTQYF. For the CDR3, the DNA is TGTGCCAGCAGCTCGGGACTAGCGGGGAGGGCAGATACGCAGTATTTT.

The V call is TRBV19, the J call TRBJ2-2; TRBD1 is a possible D gene (6 bases). This CDR3 has 15 amino acids. Germline-derived CDR1 and CDR2 are LNHDA and SQIVND (reference sequence). Trimming stripped 7 bases from V and 2 bases from J, with 14 bases between. The CDR3 DNA reads as TGTGCCAGTACCACCGGGGACACTAACACCGGGGAGCTGTTTTTT. This translates into CASTTGDTNTGELFF.

This clonotype has a handful of counts. The chain is built from TRBV15 and TRBJ2-2; 7 positions match TRBD1. The germline V gene encodes CDR1 LNHNV and CDR2 YYDKDF (reference sequence). The CDR3 consists of 16 residues. V trimming: 0 bases; J trimming: 4 bases; junction bases outside the gene matches: 5. The CDR3 DNA reads as TGTGCCACCAGCAGAGATCGAGGGGGCGGCACCGGGGAGCTGTTTTTT. The encoded protein is CATSRDRGGGTGELFF.

This clonotype turned up a few times. The chain's CDR3 is CASSIFGENTEAFF. Written as DNA, the CDR3 is TGTGCCAGTAGTATTTTTGGGGAAAACACTGAAGCTTTCTTT. The V call is TRBV19, the J call TRBJ1-1; no clear D. With 3 bases removed from V and 2 bases from J, the gap between germline ends came to 10 bases. Germline values: CDR1 LNHDA, CDR2 SQIVND (reference sequence). The CDR3 runs 14 residues.

This clonotype was observed many times. V and J are TRBV20-1 and TRBJ1-2, with D tentatively TRBD1 (5 bases). V was trimmed by 1 base and J by 1 base, leaving 10 bases between them. The CDR3 is made up of 14 amino acids. CDR1 is DFQATT, CDR2 SNEGSKA, per germline (reference sequence). The CDR3 coding sequence is TGCAGTGCTAGAGCGGGGGGTATTAACTATGGCTACACCTTC. Translated, it gives CSARAGGINYGYTF.

CDR3 region: CASTSGTFDTGELFF. DNA of the CDR3: TGCGCCAGCACCTCTGGGACTTTCGACACCGGGGAGCTGTTTTTT. This chain links TRBV5-1 with TRBJ2-2, with a weak D call TRBD2 (6 bases). CDR1 SGHRS and CDR2 YFSETQ come from the germline V gene. CDR3 length: 15 residues. Trimming took off 6 bases at V and 3 bases at J, with 15 bases between the two ends. The whole variable domain, filled in from reference TRBV5-1 and TRBJ2-2, reads KAGVTQTPRYLIKTRGQQVTLSCSPISGHRSVSWYQQTPGQGLQFLFEYFSETQRNKGNFPGRFSGRQFSNSRSEMNVSTLELGDSALYLCASTSGTFDTGELFFGEGSRLTVL.

Only a few counts were recorded for this clonotype. The rearrangement links TRBV19 to TRBJ1-1, with D perhaps matching TRBD1 (5 bases). CDR1 is LNHDA and CDR2 is SQIVND in the germline V gene (reference sequence). The CDR3 length is 13 residues. V lost 3 bases to trimming and J lost 5 bases, with 10 bases between them. The CDR3 nucleotides are TGTGCCAGTAGTATGGAGAGGGGTACTGAAGCTTTCTTT. Its translation: CASSMERGTEAFF. Supplemented by reference TRBV19 and TRBJ1-1, the full variable domain reads DGGITQSPKYLFRKEGQNVTLSCEQNLNHDAMYWYRQDPGQGLRLIYYSQIVNDFQKGDIAEGYSVSREKKESFPLTVTSAQKNPTAFYLCASSMERGTEAFFGQGTRLTVV.

Regarding this clonotype: Germline is not matched at one junction end, which may reflect a read error. The gene calls are TRBV5-8 and TRBJ2-2, with 9 bases lining up with TRBD1. This CDR3 comprises 16 residues. Germline CDR1 reads SGHTS; CDR2 reads YDEGEE. The CDR3 bases are TGTGCCAGCAGCCCGGTGGGGACAGGGAACCCCGGGGAGCTGTTTTTT. This encodes CASSPVGTGNPGELFF.

This clonotype was seen many times. The CDR3 protein is CASSQGNRYEQYF. In DNA, the CDR3 is TGTGCCAGCAGTCAAGGGAACCGCTACGAGCAGTACTTC. The V gene is TRBV6-1, the J gene TRBJ2-7; D not certain. V was clipped by 5 bases and J by 3 bases, with 11 bases between them. Germline V gene lookup returns CDR1 MNHNS and CDR2 SASEGT. This CDR3 is built from 13 residues.

This clonotype was counted many times. J is TRBJ2-5 and V is TRBV11-2; D gene unclear. V gave up 7 bases and J gave up 2 bases, with 8 bases separating them. This CDR3 has 12 amino acids. The germline V gene has CDR1 SGHAT and CDR2 FQNNGV. The DNA of the CDR3 is TGTGCCAGCAACTTGTGGCAAGAGACCCAGTACTTC. Amino acid sequence: CASNLWQETQYF.

This rearrangement joins TRBV6-1 to TRBJ2-1; TRBD2 aligns across 11 bases. The CDR3 has 17 residues. V lost 6 bases to trimming and J lost 0 bases; unmatched junction nucleotides: 7. Germline V gives CDR1 MNHNS, CDR2 SASEGT. The CDR3 DNA reads TGTGCCAGCAGCAGAGGGACTAGCGGAATCTCCTACAATGAGCAGTTCTTC. Amino acids: CASSRGTSGISYNEQFF.

This clonotype showed up just a few times. The chain joins TRBV20-1 to TRBJ2-3; 15 positions match TRBD2. Germline V gene sequence: CDR1 DFQATT, CDR2 SNEGSKA (reference sequence). V trimming: 5 bases; J trimming: 4 bases; junction bases outside the gene matches: 7. There are 16 residues in the CDR3. CDR3 loop: CSALGLAGGRPDTQYF. CDR3 coding DNA: TGCAGTGCTCTGGGACTAGCGGGAGGCCGTCCAGATACGCAGTATTTT.

This clonotype was picked up a small number of times. The V call is TRBV29-1, the J call TRBJ2-7; 8 bases are a match to TRBD1. The trim removed 5 bases at V and 4 bases at J, leaving 13 bases unmatched. Looked up from germline, CDR1 is SQVTM and CDR2 is ANQGSEA. This CDR3 region has 15 residues. CDR3 residues: CSVSQRGQALYEQYF. Here the CDR3 DNA reads TGCAGCGTTTCCCAACGGGGACAGGCTCTTTACGAGCAGTACTTC.